The TCR beta chain under discussion was sequenced for a study of immune cell composition in non-small cell lung cancer. General study results and limits: Tumour TCR-beta clonality was not significantly tied to smoking pack-years.

Normal lung sampling was at least 3 cm from the tumour, as distant as possible. Comment on this clone: The target antigen is unknown.

Measured with immunoSEQ multiplex PCR; TCRdb has only the in-frame clones, and not every one. The sample holds under 3,000 clones, 73% seen once. The germline CDR1 and CDR2 sequences are MNHEY and SVGAGI. V lost 6 bases, J lost 1 base, and 10 bases lay in between. The CDR3 spans 13 residues. These records were also assigned to another study, of CD4 T cells in lung cancer.

The sample consisted of non-adjacent lung tissue. The TCR sequence derives from a human donor with non-small cell lung cancer. The V gene is TRBV6-5, the J gene TRBJ2-7, with D perhaps TRBD1 (6 bases). The DNA for the CDR3 is TGTGCCAGCAGGGACAGCTGGTCCTACGAGCAGTACTTC. This gives the protein CASRDSWSYEQYF.